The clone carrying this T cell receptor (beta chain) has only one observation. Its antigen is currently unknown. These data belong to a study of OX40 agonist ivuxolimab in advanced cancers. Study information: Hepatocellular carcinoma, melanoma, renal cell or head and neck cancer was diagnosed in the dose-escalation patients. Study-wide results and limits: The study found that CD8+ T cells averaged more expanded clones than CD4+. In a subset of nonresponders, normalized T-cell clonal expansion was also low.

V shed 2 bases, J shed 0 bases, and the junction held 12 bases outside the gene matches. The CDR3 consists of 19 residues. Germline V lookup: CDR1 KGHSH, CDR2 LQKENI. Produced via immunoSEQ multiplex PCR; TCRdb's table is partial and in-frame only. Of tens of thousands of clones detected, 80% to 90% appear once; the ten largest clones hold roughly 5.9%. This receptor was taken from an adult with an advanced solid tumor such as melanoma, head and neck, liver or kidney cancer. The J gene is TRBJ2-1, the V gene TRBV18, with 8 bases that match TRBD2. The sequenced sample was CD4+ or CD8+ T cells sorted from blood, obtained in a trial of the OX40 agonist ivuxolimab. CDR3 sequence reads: CASSPFILKRELSYNEQFF. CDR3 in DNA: TGTGCCAGCTCACCATTCATATTGAAGCGGGAGCTCTCCTACAATGAGCAGTTCTTC.